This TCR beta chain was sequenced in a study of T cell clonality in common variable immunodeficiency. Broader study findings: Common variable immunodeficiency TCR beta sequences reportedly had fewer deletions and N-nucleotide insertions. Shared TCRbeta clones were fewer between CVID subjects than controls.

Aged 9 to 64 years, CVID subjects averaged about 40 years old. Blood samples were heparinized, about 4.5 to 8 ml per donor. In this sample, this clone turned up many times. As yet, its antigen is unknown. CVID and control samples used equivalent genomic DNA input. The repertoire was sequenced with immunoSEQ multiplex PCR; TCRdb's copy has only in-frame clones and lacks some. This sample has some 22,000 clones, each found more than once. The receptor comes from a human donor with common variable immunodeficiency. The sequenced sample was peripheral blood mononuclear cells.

CDR3 bases read: TGTGCCAGCAGCCTGGACGGTAGACAAGAGACC. Encoded protein: CASSLDGRQET. The whole CDR3 sequence reads CASSLDGRQETQYF. This chain links TRBV5-5 with TRBJ2-5; unclear D gene. The sequenced fragment ends 3 residues before the CDR3 boundary, so the rest is inferred from the germline J gene. Germline values: CDR1 SGHKS, CDR2 YYEKEE (reference sequence). The V end lost 4 bases, the J end lost 2 bases, and 12 bases lay between the germline ends. The CDR3 loop spans 14 amino acids.